The present entry profiles one T cell receptor beta chain with its context. The sample originates from a study of blood T cell repertoires in COVID-19. In the original analysis: It was from reference gene primer amplification that nucleated cell counts were estimated. TCRdb's copy holds only in-frame clones and misses some; the assay was immunoSEQ multiplex PCR. V, J and clone size are those of that table, while D and trimming were read from the DNA. The profile covers nearly 350,000 clones, with around 91% appearing a single time and about 3.5% taken by the ten largest. J gave up 4 bases and V 2 bases, and 8 bases lay outside the gene matches. Germline loops: CDR1 MDHEN, CDR2 SYDVKM. The CDR3 is made up of 16 amino acids.

The sample was peripheral blood. The chain uses TRBV28 and TRBJ1-2, with 9 bases aligning to TRBD1. The clonotype was recovered from a woman aged 18 to 35 who had recovered from COVID-19. The CDR3 bases are TGTGCCAGCAGTTTAGGGGGACAGGGTAGTCTCTATGGCTACACCTTC. Translating gives CASSLGGQGSLYGYTF.